This is a list of T cell receptor beta chains from one sample in a study of graft-versus-host responses after intestinal transplantation. These receptors have no known antigen. This table comes from immunoSEQ multiplex PCR, and its TCRdb copy is limited to in-frame clones, with some not included. Of over 75,000 clones in the sample, 87% were seen once. Sequenced here: unstimulated CD8+ T cells sorted from spleen or lymph node cells, sampled before transplant. The source of these receptors is a human donor who was the organ donor for an intestinal transplant. Both conserved end residues are part of each CDR3. D genes are given only for firm matches. Clone size appears in some rows only: once, few, many, or a class for an expanded clone.

clone_size | j_call | v_call | d_call | cdr3_aa | cdr3_nt
- | TRBJ2-7 | TRBV4-2 | TRBD2 | CASSQSAGGLYEQYF | TGTGCCAGCAGCCAATCAGCGGGGGGCCTCTACGAGCAGTACTTC
once | TRBJ1-2 | TRBV7-9 | - | CASSTPVLPFTRGYTF | TGTGCCAGCAGCACCCCGGTTCTACCATTTACGCGGGGCTACACCTTC
- | TRBJ2-3 | TRBV10-2 | TRBD2 | CASSGGGTDTQYF | TGCGCCAGTAGCGGGGGGGGCACAGATACGCAGTATTTT
once | TRBJ1-1 | TRBV27 | TRBD1 | CASSLRRTGTEAFF | TGTGCCAGCAGTCTTAGGAGGACAGGGACTGAAGCTTTCTTT
few | TRBJ1-6 | TRBV6-5 | - | CASSDLDTPSPLHF | TGTGCCAGCAGTGACTTGGACACACCATCACCCCTCCACTTT
- | TRBJ2-5 | TRBV14 | - | CASSPWTEQETQYF | TGTGCCAGCAGCCCATGGACGGAACAAGAGACCCAGTACTTC
- | TRBJ1-1 | TRBV9 | - | CASSVRAREEDTEAFF | TGTGCCAGCAGCGTGAGGGCCCGGGAGGAGGACACTGAAGCTTTCTTT
- | TRBJ2-1 | TRBV19 | - | CASSIVQGEYNEQFF | TGTGCCAGTAGTATAGTGCAGGGAGAATACAATGAGCAGTTCTTC
- | TRBJ2-7 | TRBV30 | TRBD1 | CAWNDRVDEQYF | TGTGCCTGGAACGACAGGGTGGACGAGCAGTACTTC
- | TRBJ2-3 | TRBV2 | TRBD2 | CASMLAGDSTDTQYF | TGTGCCAGCATGTTAGCGGGGGACAGCACAGATACGCAGTATTTT
- | TRBJ1-2 | TRBV7-9 | - | CASSLNPVNYGYTF | TGTGCCAGCAGCTTAAACCCGGTGAACTATGGCTACACCTTC
- | TRBJ2-5 | TRBV29-1 | - | CSVGVIGGARETQYF | TGCAGCGTTGGAGTTATTGGGGGGGCGCGGGAGACCCAGTACTTC
- | TRBJ1-5 | TRBV27 | - | CASSNFGSNQPQHF | TGTGCCAGCAGTAACTTCGGGAGCAATCAGCCCCAGCATTTT
- | TRBJ1-1 | TRBV4-2 | - | CASSRFGGNTEAFF | TGTGCCAGCAGCCGATTCGGGGGTAACACTGAAGCTTTCTTT
- | TRBJ2-3 | TRBV7-3 | - | CASSLMGTDTQYF | TGTGCCAGCAGCTTAATGGGCACAGATACGCAGTATTTT
- | TRBJ2-1 | TRBV30 | - | CAWSVNYNEQFF | TGTGCCTGGAGTGTTAACTACAATGAGCAGTTCTTC
- | TRBJ1-2 | TRBV6-1 | - | CAREDQNSYGYTF | TGTGCCCGTGAGGACCAAAATTCCTATGGCTACACCTTC
- | TRBJ2-5 | TRBV19 | - | CASSPGDSLVMETQYF | TGTGCCAGTAGCCCCGGGGACTCTCTTGTAATGGAGACCCAGTACTTC
- | TRBJ1-5 | TRBV9 | TRBD1 | CASSAWDSPFGPQHF | TGTGCCAGCAGCGCCTGGGACAGCCCTTTTGGGCCCCAGCATTTT